These 5 T cell receptor beta chains share one sample of origin, sequenced in a study of molecular identifiers for immune sequencing clone quantification. TCRdb re-analysed the PCR reads in MiXCR, keeping a single row per CDR3 protein. The sample contains about half a million distinct CDR3 sequences, around 21% of which appear only once. The specimen was naive CD8+ T cells from blood, with Jurkat cell RNA spiked in. Specified subset: FACS-sorted CD8+CD4-CCR7+CD45RA+ naive T cells. These receptors were taken from a human donor in good health. Some libraries in this study had Jurkat cell RNA spiked in.

This clonotype occurred many times. This chain joins TRBV29-1 and TRBJ2-3; no clear D. Germline CDR1 SQVTM, CDR2 ANQGSEA. This CDR3 comprises 14 residues. Trimming stripped 3 bases from V and 7 bases from J, with 17 bases between. In DNA, the CDR3 is TGCAGCGTTGAGGGTACGGGCCAGAGGAATACGCAGTATTTT. It codes for CSVEGTGQRNTQYF.

This chain connects TRBV4-3 to TRBJ2-2; tentatively, D is TRBD1 (6 bases). V was pared by 0 bases and J by 0 bases, with 8 bases between. Germline assignment: CDR1 LGHNA and CDR2 YSLEER. The CDR3 length is 16 residues. The CDR3 is CASSQDRGTNTGELFF. CDR3 bases: TGCGCCAGCAGCCAAGACAGGGGTACGAACACCGGGGAGCTGTTTTTT.

The sample holds a few counts of this clonotype. The rearrangement joins TRBV4-2 to TRBJ2-3; TRBD2 agrees at 16 bases. Trimming at V came to 4 bases and at J to 6 bases, leaving 7 bases not matched to a gene. The germline V gene encodes CDR1 LGHNA and CDR2 YNFKEQ. This CDR3 is built from 17 residues. CDR3 loop: CASSPSGLAGGPDTQYF. The CDR3 DNA reads TGTGCCAGCAGCCCCTCGGGACTAGCGGGAGGGCCCGATACGCAGTATTTT.

Ten or more counts support this clonotype. The chain couples TRBV29-1 to TRBJ2-7; D could derive from TRBD1 or TRBD2 (5 bases each). The V gene's germline CDR1 is SQVTM and CDR2 ANQGSEA. The CDR3 spans 13 residues. Trimming stripped 4 bases from V and 3 bases from J, with 13 bases between. The CDR3 nucleotides are TGCAGCGTTGGGACGGCAGGGAGCTACGAGCAGTACTTC. Its translation: CSVGTAGSYEQYF.

In regard to this clonotype: A much larger clonotype is one base distant, so this may be a read error. The V gene is TRBV14, the J gene TRBJ1-1; the D is unclear. Trimming shortened V by 2 bases and J by 3 bases, and 10 bases separated the two germline ends. This CDR3 contains 14 residues. CDR1 SGHDN and CDR2 FVKESK come from the germline V gene. CDR3 coding DNA: TGTGCCAGCAGCCAATCCGGACCTGACACTGAAGCTTTCTTT. Translation gives CASSQSGPDTEAFF.